Below, 4 T cell receptor beta chains from the same sample are listed, as sequenced in a study of T cells in localized non-small cell lung cancer (TCRdb year 2020). The library was produced with the immunoSEQ multiplex PCR assay. As stored in TCRdb, this immuneACCESS dataset retains in-frame rearrangements with V and J assigned. A fraction of the clones does not appear; measured against another copy, unresolved V genes explain less than half of the discrepancy, and the remainder lacks a known reason. The sample table lists about 61,000 clones, around nine tenths of them with a count of one. Roughly 21% of the sample comes from the top ten. The sequences come from peripheral blood, collected before any cancer treatment. The receptors originated from a man aged 35 to 69 with stage I squamous cell lung carcinoma.

J is TRBJ2-3 and V is TRBV29-1, with D possibly being TRBD2 (6 bases). CDR3 length: 12 residues. CDR1 and CDR2 from the germline V gene are SQVTM and ANQGSEA. V lost 7 bases and J lost 5, with 13 bases in between. This CDR3 reads CSAGTSVDTQYF. In DNA form, the CDR3 reads TGCAGCGCCGGGACTTCGGTAGATACGCAGTATTTT.

The chain recombines TRBV2 with TRBJ2-5; perhaps D is TRBD1 or TRBD2 (5 bases each). Between the trimmed V and J ends, which lost 3 bases and 7 bases, there was a span of 15 bases. The CDR3 runs to 14 residues. Germline CDR1 is SNHLY and CDR2 is FYNNEI. CDR3 bases: TGTGCCAGCAGTGATATACGGGGACCGGCGACCCAGTACTTC. Amino acids: CASSDIRGPATQYF.

The rearrangement uses TRBV5-4 and TRBJ2-1, with 10 bases aligning to TRBD1. Germline V lookup: CDR1 SGHNT, CDR2 YYREEE (reference sequence). This CDR3 has 15 amino acids. V lost 3 bases to trimming and J lost 9 bases; unmatched junction nucleotides: 9. DNA of the CDR3: TGTGCCAGCAGCTCCCCGGGACAGGGGCTGGGTGAGCAGTTCTTC. It codes for CASSSPGQGLGEQFF.

The CDR3 sequence is CASGQIAGGHEQFF. DNA for the CDR3: TGTGCCAGCGGCCAAATAGCGGGGGGCCATGAGCAGTTCTTC. The chain uses TRBV7-3 and TRBJ2-1; 10 nucleotides align to TRBD2. Germline V gives CDR1 SGHTA, CDR2 FQGTGA. V gave up 8 bases and J gave up 8 bases; unmatched junction bases: 9. The CDR3 is made up of 14 amino acids.